The 2 T cell receptor beta chains presented below share a single source sample, sequenced in a study of T cells after yellow fever vaccination. TCRdb independently ran MiXCR on the 5' RACE reads; one entry per CDR3 protein. The table includes around 330,000 distinct CDR3 sequences, approximately 3.8% detected once. The input for sequencing was PBMCs, taken on the day of the yellow fever booster vaccination. All receptors come from a man aged 18 to 35 who received the YFV17D yellow fever vaccine.

This clonotype has more than one count but fewer than ten. This chain joins TRBV5-4 and TRBJ2-2, with a tentative D call TRBD1 (6 bases). CDR1 SGHNT and CDR2 YYREEE come from the germline V gene (reference sequence). The V and J ends lost 0 bases and 4 bases respectively, with 10 bases between them. The CDR3 runs 15 residues. The CDR3 DNA follows: TGTGCCAGCAGCTTGGACAGGGTGGCCACCGGGGAGCTGTTTTTT. It codes for CASSLDRVATGELFF.

The chain joins TRBV7-2 to TRBJ2-5; D uncertain. The V gene's germline CDR1 is SGHTA and CDR2 FQGNSA. V shed 0 bases and J shed 13 bases, with 15 bases lying between them. The CDR3 has 13 amino acids. The CDR3 protein is CASSLAQGPPPYF. The CDR3, as DNA: TGTGCCAGCAGCTTAGCGCAAGGACCCCCTCCGTACTTC. Together with reference TRBV7-2 and TRBJ2-5, the CDR3 gives the full variable domain: GAGVSQSPSNKVTEKGKDVELRCDPISGHTALYWYRQSLGQGLEFLIYFQGNSAPDKSGLPSDRFSAERTGGSVSTLTIQRTQQEDSAVYLCASSLAQGPPPYFGPGTRLLVL.